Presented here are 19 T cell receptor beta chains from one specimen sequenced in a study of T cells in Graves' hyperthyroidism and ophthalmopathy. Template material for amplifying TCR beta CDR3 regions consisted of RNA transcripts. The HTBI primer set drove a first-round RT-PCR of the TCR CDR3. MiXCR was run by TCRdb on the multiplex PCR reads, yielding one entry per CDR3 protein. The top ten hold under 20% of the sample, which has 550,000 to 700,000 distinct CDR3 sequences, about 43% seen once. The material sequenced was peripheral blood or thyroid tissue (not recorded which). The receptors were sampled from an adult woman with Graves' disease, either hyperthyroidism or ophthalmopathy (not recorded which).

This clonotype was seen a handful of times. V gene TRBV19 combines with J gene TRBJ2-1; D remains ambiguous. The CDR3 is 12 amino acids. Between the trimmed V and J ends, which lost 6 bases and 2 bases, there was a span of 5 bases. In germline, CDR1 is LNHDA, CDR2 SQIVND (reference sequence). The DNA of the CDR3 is TGTGCCAGTAGCCCCACCTACAATGAGCAGTTCTTC. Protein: CASSPTYNEQFF.

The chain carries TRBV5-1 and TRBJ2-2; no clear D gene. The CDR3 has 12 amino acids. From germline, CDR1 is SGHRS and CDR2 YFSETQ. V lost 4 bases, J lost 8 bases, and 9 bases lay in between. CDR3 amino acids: CASSRRAGELFF. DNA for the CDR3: TGCGCCAGCAGCCGTCGGGCAGGGGAGCTGTTTTTT.

The CDR3 region is CSRCETQYF. DNA for the CDR3: TGTTCCCGTTGTGAGACCCAGTACTTC. V and J are TRBV25-1 and TRBJ2-5; D gene ambiguous. The CDR3 covers 9 residues. The germline gives CDR1 MGHDK, CDR2 SYGVNS.

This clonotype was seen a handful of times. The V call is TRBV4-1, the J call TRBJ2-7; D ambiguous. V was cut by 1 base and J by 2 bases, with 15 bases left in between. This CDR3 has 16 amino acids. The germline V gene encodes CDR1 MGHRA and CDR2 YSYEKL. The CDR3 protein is CASSQGVYGITYEQYF. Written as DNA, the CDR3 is TGCGCCAGCAGCCAAGGGGTATATGGAATAACCTACGAGCAGTACTTC.

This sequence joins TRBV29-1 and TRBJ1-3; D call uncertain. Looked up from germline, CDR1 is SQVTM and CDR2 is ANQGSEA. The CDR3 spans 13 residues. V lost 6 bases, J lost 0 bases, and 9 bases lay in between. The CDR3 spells CSVRHFSGNTIYF. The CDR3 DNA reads TGCAGCGTCCGACACTTCTCTGGAAACACCATATATTTT.

The CDR3 spells CASRKTGTGYPYEQYF. The CDR3 nucleotides read TGCGCCAGCAGAAAAACCGGGACAGGCTATCCCTACGAGCAGTACTTC. This rearrangement joins TRBV5-1 to TRBJ2-7; 8 positions agree with TRBD1. CDR1 SGHRS and CDR2 YFSETQ come from the germline V gene. The V gene end was trimmed by 5 bases and the J gene end by 2 bases; junction bases not matched to a gene: 12. The CDR3 runs 16 residues. The whole variable domain, filled in from reference TRBV5-1 and TRBJ2-7, reads KAGVTQTPRYLIKTRGQQVTLSCSPISGHRSVSWYQQTPGQGLQFLFEYFSETQRNKGNFPGRFSGRQFSNSRSEMNVSTLELGDSALYLCASRKTGTGYPYEQYFGPGTRLTVT.

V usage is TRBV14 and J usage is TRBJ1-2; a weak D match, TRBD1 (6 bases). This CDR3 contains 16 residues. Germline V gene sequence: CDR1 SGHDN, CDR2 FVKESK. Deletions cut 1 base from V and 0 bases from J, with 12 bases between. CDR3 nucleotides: TGTGCCAGCAGCCAAGGGGGGGCCCAAGCTAACTATGGCTACACCTTC. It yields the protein CASSQGGAQANYGYTF. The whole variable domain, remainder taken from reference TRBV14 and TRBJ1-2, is EAGVTQFPSHSVIEKGQTVTLRCDPISGHDNLYWYRRVMGKEIKFLLHFVKESKQDESGMPNNRFLAERTGGTYSTLKVQPAELEDSGVYFCASSQGGAQANYGYTFGSGTRLTVV.

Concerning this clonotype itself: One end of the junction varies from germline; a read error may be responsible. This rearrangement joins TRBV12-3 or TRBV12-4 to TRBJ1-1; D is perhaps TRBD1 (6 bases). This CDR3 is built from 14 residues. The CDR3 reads CASSLRNSDSEAFF. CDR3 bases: TGCGCCAGCAGCCTGAGAAACTCGGACAGTGAAGCTTTCTTT.

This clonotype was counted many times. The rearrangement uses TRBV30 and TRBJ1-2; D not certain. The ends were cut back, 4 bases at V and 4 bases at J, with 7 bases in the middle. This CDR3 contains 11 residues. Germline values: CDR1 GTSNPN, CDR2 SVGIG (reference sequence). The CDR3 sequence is CAWTRLYGYTF. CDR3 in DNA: TGTGCCTGGACTCGACTCTATGGCTACACCTTC. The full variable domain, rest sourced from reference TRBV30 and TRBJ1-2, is SQTIHQWPATLVQPVGSPLSLECTVEGTSNPNLYWYRQAAGRGLQLLFYSVGIGQISSEVPQNLSASRPQDRQFILSSKKLLLSDSGFYLCAWTRLYGYTFGSGTRLTVV.

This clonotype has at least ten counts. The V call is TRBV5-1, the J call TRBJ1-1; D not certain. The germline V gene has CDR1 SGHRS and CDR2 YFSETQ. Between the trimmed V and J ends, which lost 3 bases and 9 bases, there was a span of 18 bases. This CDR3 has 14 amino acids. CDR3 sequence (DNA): TGCGCCAGCAGCTCATTCCCGACGGCAGAAAAAGCTTTCTTT. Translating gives CASSSFPTAEKAFF. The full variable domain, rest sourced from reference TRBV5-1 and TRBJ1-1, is KAGVTQTPRYLIKTRGQQVTLSCSPISGHRSVSWYQQTPGQGLQFLFEYFSETQRNKGNFPGRFSGRQFSNSRSEMNVSTLELGDSALYLCASSSFPTAEKAFFGQGTRLTVV.

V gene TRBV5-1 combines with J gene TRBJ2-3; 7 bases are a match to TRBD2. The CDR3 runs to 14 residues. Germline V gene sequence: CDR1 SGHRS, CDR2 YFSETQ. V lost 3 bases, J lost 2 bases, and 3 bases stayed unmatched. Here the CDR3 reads CASSSSGHTDTQYF. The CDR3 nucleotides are TGCGCCAGCAGCTCTAGCGGACACACAGATACGCAGTATTTT.

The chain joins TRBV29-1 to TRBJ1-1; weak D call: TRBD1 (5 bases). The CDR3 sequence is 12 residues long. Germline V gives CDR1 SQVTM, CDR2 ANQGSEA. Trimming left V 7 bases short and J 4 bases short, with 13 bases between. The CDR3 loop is CSADEGSTEAFF. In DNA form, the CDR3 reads TGCAGCGCAGATGAGGGGAGCACTGAAGCTTTCTTT.

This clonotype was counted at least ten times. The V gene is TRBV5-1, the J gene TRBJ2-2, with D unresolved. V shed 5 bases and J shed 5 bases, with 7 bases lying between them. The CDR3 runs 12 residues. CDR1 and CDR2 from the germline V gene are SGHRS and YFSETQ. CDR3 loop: CASSDGTGELFF. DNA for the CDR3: TGCGCCAGCAGTGACGGGACCGGGGAGCTGTTTTTT.

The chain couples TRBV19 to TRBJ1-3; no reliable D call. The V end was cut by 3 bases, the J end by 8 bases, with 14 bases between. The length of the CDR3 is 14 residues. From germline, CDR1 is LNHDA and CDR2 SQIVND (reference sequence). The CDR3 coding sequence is TGTGCCAGTAGTATGGCTAACTATGGCTACACCATATATTTT. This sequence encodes CASSMANYGYTIYF.

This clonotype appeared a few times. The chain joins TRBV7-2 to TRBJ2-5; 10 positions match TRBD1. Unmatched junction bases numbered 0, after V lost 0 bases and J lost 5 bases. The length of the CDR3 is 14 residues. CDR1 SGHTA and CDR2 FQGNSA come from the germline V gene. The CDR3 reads CASSLAGQGETQYF. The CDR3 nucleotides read TGTGCCAGCAGCTTAGCGGGACAGGGGGAGACCCAGTACTTC.

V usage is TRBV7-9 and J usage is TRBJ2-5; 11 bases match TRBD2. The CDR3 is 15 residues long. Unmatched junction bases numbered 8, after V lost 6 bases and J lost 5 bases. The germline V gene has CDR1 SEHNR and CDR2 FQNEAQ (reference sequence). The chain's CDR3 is CASRGSGRAWETQYF. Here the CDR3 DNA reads TGTGCCAGCAGGGGTAGCGGGAGGGCCTGGGAGACCCAGTACTTC.

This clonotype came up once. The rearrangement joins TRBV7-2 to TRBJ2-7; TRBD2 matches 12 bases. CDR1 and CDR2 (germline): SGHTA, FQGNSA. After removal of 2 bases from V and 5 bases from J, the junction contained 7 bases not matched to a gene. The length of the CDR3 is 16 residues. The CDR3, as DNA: TGTGCCAGCAGCTTACTAGCGGGAGGGGGCCCCCACGAGCAGTACTTC. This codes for CASSLLAGGGPHEQYF.

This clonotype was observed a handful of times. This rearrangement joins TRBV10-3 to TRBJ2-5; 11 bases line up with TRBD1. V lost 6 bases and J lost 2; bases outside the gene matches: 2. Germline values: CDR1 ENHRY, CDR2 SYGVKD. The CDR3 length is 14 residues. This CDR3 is CAISGTGGQETQYF. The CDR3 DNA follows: TGTGCCATCAGCGGGACAGGGGGACAAGAGACCCAGTACTTC.

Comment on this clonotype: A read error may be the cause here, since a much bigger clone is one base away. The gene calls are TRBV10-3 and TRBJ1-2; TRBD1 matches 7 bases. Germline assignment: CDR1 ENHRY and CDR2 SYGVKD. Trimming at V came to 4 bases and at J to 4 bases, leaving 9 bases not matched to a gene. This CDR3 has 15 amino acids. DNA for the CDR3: TGTGCCATCAGTGTGGAGGGGGCGTCATTCTATGGCTACACCTTC. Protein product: CAISVEGASFYGYTF.